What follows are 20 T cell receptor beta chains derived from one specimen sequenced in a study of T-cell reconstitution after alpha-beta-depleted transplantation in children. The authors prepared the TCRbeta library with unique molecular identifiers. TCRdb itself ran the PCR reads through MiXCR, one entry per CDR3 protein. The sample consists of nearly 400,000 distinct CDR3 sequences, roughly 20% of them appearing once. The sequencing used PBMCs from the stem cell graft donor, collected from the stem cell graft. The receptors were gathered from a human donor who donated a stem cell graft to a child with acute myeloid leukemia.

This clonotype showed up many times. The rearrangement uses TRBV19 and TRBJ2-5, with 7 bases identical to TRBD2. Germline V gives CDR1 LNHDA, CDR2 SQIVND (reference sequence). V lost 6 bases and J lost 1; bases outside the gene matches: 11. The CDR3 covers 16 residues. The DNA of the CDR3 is TGTGCCAGTAGCTATTGGACTGTAGCGGGCCAAGAGACCCAGTACTTC. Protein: CASSYWTVAGQETQYF.

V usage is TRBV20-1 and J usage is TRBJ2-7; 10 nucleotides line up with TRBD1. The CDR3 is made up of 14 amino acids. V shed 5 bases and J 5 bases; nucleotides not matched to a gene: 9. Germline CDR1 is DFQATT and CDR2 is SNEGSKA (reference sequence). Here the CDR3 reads CSAGRPGQGNEQYF. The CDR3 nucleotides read TGCAGTGCTGGAAGGCCGGGACAGGGGAACGAGCAGTACTTC.

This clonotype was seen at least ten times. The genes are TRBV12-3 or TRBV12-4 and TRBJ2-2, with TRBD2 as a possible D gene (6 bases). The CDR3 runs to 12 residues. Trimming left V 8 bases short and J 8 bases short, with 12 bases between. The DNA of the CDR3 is TGTGCCAGCGAACGACTAGGGGGGGAGCTGTTTTTT. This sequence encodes CASERLGGELFF.

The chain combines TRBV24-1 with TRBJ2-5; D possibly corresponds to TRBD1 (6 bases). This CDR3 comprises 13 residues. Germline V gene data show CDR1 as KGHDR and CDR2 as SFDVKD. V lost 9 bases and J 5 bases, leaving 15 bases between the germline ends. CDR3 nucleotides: TGTGCCACCTCACGACAGGCCTGGGAGACCCAGTACTTC. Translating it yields CATSRQAWETQYF.

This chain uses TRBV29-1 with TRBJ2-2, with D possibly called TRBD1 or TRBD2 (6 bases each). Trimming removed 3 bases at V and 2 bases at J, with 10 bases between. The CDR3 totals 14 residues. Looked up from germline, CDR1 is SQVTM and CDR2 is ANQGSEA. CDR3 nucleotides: TGCAGCGTTGAGGGGGGCTATAACACCGGGGAGCTGTTTTTT. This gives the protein CSVEGGYNTGELFF.

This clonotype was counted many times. CDR3 coding DNA: TGCAGCGTTGAAGGGACTAGCGTAATAGAGCAGTTCTTC. Translated: CSVEGTSVIEQFF. The V gene is TRBV29-1, the J gene TRBJ2-1; 9 bases align to TRBD2. This CDR3 region has 13 residues. Germline CDR1 is SQVTM and CDR2 is ANQGSEA. J gave up 10 bases and V 1 base, and 5 bases lay outside the gene matches.

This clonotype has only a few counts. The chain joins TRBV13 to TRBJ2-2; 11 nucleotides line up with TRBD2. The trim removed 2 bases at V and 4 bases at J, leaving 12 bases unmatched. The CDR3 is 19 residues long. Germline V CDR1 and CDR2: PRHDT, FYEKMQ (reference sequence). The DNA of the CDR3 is TGTGCCAGCAGCTTATACGGTCGTAGCGGGAGGGCCCCCACCGGGGAGCTGTTTTTT. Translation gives CASSLYGRSGRAPTGELFF. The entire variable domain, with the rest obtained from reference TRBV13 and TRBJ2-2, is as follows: AAGVIQSPRHLIKEKRETATLKCYPIPRHDTVYWYQQGPGQDPQFLISFYEKMQSDKGSIPDRFSAQQFSDYHSELNMSSLELGDSALYFCASSLYGRSGRAPTGELFFGEGSRLTVL.

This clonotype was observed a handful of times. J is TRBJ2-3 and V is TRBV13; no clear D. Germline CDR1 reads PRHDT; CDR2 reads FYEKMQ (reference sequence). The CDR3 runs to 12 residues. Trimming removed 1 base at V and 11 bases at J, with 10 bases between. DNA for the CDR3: TGTGCCAGCAGCTTAGATAGATTGAGGCAGTATTTT. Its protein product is CASSLDRLRQYF.

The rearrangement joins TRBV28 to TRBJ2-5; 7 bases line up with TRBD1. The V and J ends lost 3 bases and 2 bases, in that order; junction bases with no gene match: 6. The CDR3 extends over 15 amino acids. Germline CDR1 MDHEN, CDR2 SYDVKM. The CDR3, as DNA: TGTGCCAGCAGTTTTGAGGACAGGCCTCAAGAGACCCAGTACTTC. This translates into CASSFEDRPQETQYF.

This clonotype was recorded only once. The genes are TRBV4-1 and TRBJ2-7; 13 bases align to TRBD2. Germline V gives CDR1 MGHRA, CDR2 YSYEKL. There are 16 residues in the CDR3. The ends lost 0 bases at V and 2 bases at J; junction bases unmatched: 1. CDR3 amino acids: CASSQDGTSGTYEQYF. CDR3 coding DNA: TGCGCCAGCAGCCAAGACGGGACTAGCGGGACCTACGAGCAGTACTTC.

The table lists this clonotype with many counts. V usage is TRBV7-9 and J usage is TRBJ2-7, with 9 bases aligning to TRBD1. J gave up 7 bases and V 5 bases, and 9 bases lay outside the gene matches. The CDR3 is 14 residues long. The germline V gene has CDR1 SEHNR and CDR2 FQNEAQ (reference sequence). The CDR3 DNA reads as TGTGCCAGCAGCCCGCGGGACAGGGTAGTAGAGCAGTACTTC. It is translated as CASSPRDRVVEQYF.

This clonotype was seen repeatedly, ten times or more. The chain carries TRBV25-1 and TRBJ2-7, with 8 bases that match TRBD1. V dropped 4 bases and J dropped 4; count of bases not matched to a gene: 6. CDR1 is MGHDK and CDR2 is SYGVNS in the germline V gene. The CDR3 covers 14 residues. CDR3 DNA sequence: TGTGCCAGCAGTGTTCCGGGACAGGCTTACGAGCAGTACTTC. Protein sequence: CASSVPGQAYEQYF.

The CDR3 sequence: CASSLSSATDTQYF. The CDR3 nucleotides read TGTGCCAGCAGTTTAAGCAGCGCCACGGATACGCAGTATTTT. This chain joins TRBV12-3 or TRBV12-4 and TRBJ2-3; the D is unclear. The CDR3 runs 14 residues. Trimming removed 2 bases at V and 6 bases at J, with 12 bases between.

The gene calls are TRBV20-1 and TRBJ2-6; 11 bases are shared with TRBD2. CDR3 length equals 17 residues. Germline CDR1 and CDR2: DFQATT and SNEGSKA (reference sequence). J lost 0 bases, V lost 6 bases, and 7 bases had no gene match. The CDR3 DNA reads TGCAGTGCAGGAACTAGCGGGAGTCTCTCTGGGGCCAACGTCCTGACTTTC. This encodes CSAGTSGSLSGANVLTF.

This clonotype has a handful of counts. The CDR3: CASSSGTGGLVFTYEQYF. In DNA, the CDR3 is TGTGCCAGCAGTTCGGGGACAGGGGGTTTGGTGTTTACCTACGAGCAGTACTTC. The rearrangement uses TRBV28 and TRBJ2-7; 11 nucleotides align to TRBD1. Germline-derived CDR1 and CDR2 are MDHEN and SYDVKM. The length of the CDR3 is 18 residues. The junction had 13 bases not matched to a gene; V was cut back by 4 bases and J by 2 bases.

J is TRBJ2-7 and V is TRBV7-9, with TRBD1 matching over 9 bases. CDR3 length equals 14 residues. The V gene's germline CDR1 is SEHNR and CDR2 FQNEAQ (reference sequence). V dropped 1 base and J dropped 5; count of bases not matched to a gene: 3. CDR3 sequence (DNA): TGTGCCAGCAGCTTAGATAACAGGGGGCACGAGCAGTACTTC. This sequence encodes CASSLDNRGHEQYF. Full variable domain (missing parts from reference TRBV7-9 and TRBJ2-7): DTGVSQNPRHKITKRGQNVTFRCDPISEHNRLYWYRQTLGQGPEFLTYFQNEAQLEKSRLLSDRFSAERPKGSFSTLEIQRTEQGDSAMYLCASSLDNRGHEQYFGPGTRLTVT.

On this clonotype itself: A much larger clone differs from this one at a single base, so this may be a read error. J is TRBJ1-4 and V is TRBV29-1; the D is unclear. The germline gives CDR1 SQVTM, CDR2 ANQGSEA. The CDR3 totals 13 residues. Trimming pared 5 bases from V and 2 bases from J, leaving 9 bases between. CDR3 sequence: CSVKVETNEKLFF. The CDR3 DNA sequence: TGCAGCGTTAAGGTGGAGACTAATGAAAAACTGTTTTTT.

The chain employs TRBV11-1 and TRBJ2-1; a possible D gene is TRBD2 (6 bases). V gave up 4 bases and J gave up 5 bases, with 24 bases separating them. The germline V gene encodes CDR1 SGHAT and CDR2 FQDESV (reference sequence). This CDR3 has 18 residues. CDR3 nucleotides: TGTGCCAGCAGCTCAGTCGCTAAAGGGCTAATAGCGGACAATGAGCAGTTCTTC. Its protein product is CASSSVAKGLIADNEQFF.

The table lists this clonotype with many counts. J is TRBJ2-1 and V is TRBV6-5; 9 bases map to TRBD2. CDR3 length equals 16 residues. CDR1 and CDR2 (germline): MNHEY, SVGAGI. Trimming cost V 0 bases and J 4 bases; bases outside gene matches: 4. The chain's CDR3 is CASSYSTSGKYNEQFF. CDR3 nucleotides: TGTGCCAGCAGTTACTCGACTAGCGGAAAATACAATGAGCAGTTCTTC.

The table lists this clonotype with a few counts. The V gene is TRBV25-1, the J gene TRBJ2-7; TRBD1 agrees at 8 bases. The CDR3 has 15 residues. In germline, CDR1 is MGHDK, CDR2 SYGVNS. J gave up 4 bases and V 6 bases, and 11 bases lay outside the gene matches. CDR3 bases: TGTGCCAGCAGACCAAACAGGGGGTTAGGGTACGAGCAGTACTTC. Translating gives CASRPNRGLGYEQYF.